Below, one T cell receptor beta chain is given with its context. Germline lookup yields CDR1 KGHSH and CDR2 LQKENI. The junction had 6 bases not matched to a gene; V was cut back by 1 base and J by 4 bases. The CDR3 has 16 residues. The data were obtained in a study of identical twins. TCRdb analysed the 5' RACE reads with MiXCR anew, one entry per CDR3 protein. The sample has approximately 680,000 distinct CDR3 sequences; 7.1% are singletons. A further study also used this sample, focusing on yellow fever vaccine responses in identical twins.

This sequence joins TRBV18 and TRBJ2-3; TRBD2 aligns across 9 bases. This TCR came from a woman younger than 30 in good health. Specimen: PBMCs. CDR3 loop: CASSPQSSGGPDTQYF. Here the CDR3 DNA reads TGTGCCAGCTCACCACAGAGTAGCGGGGGTCCAGATACGCAGTATTTT.